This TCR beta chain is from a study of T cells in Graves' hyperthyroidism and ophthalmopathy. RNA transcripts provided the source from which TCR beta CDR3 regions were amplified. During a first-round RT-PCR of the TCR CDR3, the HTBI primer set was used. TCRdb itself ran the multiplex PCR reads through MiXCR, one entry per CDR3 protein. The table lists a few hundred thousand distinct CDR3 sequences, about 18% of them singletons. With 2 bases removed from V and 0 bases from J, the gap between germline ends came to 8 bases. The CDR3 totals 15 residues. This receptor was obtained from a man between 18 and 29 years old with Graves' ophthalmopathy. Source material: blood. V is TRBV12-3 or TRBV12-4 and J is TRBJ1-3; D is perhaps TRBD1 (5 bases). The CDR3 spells CASSLLGVSGNTIYF. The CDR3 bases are TGTGCCAGCAGTTTACTGGGGGTCTCTGGAAACACCATATATTTT.